These T cell receptor beta chains were read from a single sample in a study of T cells in Graves' hyperthyroidism and ophthalmopathy. TCRdb reanalysed the multiplex PCR reads using MiXCR and keeps one entry per CDR3 protein. Of 300,000 to 350,000 distinct CDR3 sequences listed, approximately 15% are singletons. Material: blood. The receptors here all came from a man younger than 40 with Graves' hyperthyroidism. The CDR3 runs from the conserved cysteine through the conserved F or W. The order of the fields is J gene, V gene, clone size, D gene, CDR3 DNA, CDR3 protein. D genes are given only for firm matches. Some rows have no size entry. The others give once, few or many, or a class for an expanded clone.

j_gene: TRBJ1-2
v_gene: TRBV6-1
abundance: many
d_gene: TRBD1
CDR3nt: TGTGCCAGCAGTAAGGACAGGGTTGTGTATGGCTACACCTTC
CDR3aa: CASSKDRVVYGYTF

j_gene: TRBJ2-1
v_gene: TRBV13
abundance: few
d_gene: TRBD2
CDR3nt: TGTGCCAGCAGCCCGAAATGGCTAGCGGGAGAATTGGTGAGTCACAATGAGCAGTTCTTC
CDR3aa: CASSPKWLAGELVSHNEQFF

j_gene: TRBJ2-2
v_gene: TRBV6-1
abundance: -
d_gene: TRBD1
CDR3nt: TGTGCCAGCAAAAGGGCACAGGGGGCCGGGGAGCTGTTTTTT
CDR3aa: CASKRAQGAGELFF

j_gene: TRBJ1-1
v_gene: TRBV20-1
abundance: many
d_gene: -
CDR3nt: TGCAGTGCTAGGGATACCGTCAGGGTCGGCACTGAAGCTTTCTTT
CDR3aa: CSARDTVRVGTEAFF

j_gene: TRBJ2-1
v_gene: TRBV20-1
abundance: -
d_gene: -
CDR3nt: TGCAGTGCTGGGACAAGATACAATGAGCAGTTCTTC
CDR3aa: CSAGTRYNEQFF

j_gene: TRBJ2-3
v_gene: TRBV20-1
abundance: many
d_gene: TRBD1
CDR3nt: TGCAGTGCTAGGAACCCGGACAGGGGAAGCACAGATACGCAGTATTTT
CDR3aa: CSARNPDRGSTDTQYF

j_gene: TRBJ2-1
v_gene: TRBV4-2
abundance: -
d_gene: TRBD2
CDR3nt: TGTGCCAGCAGCCAAGACGGGACTAGCGGATACAATGAGCAGTTCTTC
CDR3aa: CASSQDGTSGYNEQFF

j_gene: TRBJ2-5
v_gene: TRBV5-1
abundance: -
d_gene: -
CDR3nt: TGCGCCAGCAGGGAACAAGAGACCCAGTACTTC
CDR3aa: CASREQETQYF

j_gene: TRBJ2-7
v_gene: TRBV4-1
abundance: -
d_gene: TRBD1
CDR3nt: TGCGCCAGCAGCCCGACAGGGGGAGGCTACGAGCAGTACTTC
CDR3aa: CASSPTGGGYEQYF

j_gene: TRBJ2-7
v_gene: TRBV4-2
abundance: -
d_gene: -
CDR3nt: TGTGCCAGCAGCCAAGAGGCGGGGGCCGAGCAGTACTTC
CDR3aa: CASSQEAGAEQYF

j_gene: TRBJ2-1
v_gene: TRBV20-1
abundance: -
d_gene: TRBD2
CDR3nt: TGCAGTGCCCATCGTCTAGCGGCAAATGAGCAGTTCTTC
CDR3aa: CSAHRLAANEQFF

j_gene: TRBJ2-2
v_gene: TRBV12-5
abundance: -
d_gene: -
CDR3nt: TGTGCTAGTGGCCCTCGTCCCGGGGAGCTGTTTTTT
CDR3aa: CASGPRPGELFF

j_gene: TRBJ1-5
v_gene: TRBV12-3/TRBV12-4
abundance: -
d_gene: TRBD1
CDR3nt: TGTGCCAGCAGTACGGGACAGGGACTGAGGCAGCCCCAGCATTTT
CDR3aa: CASSTGQGLRQPQHF

j_gene: TRBJ1-5
v_gene: TRBV28
abundance: -
d_gene: -
CDR3nt: TGTGCCAGCAGCCTCGGCGGGTGGAACATGGGGCCCCAGCATTTT
CDR3aa: CASSLGGWNMGPQHF

j_gene: TRBJ2-3
v_gene: TRBV18
abundance: many
d_gene: -
CDR3nt: TGTGCCAGCTCACCTATACCGGGGGACACAGATACGCAGTATTTT
CDR3aa: CASSPIPGDTDTQYF

j_gene: TRBJ2-7
v_gene: TRBV28
abundance: many
d_gene: TRBD1
CDR3nt: TGTGCCAGCAGACGGGACAGACAAATCTACGAGCAGTACTTC
CDR3aa: CASRRDRQIYEQYF

j_gene: TRBJ2-1
v_gene: TRBV5-1
abundance: many
d_gene: TRBD2
CDR3nt: TGCGCCAGCAGCCAAACCCCGGGACTAGGGGGCAATGAGCAGTTCTTC
CDR3aa: CASSQTPGLGGNEQFF

j_gene: TRBJ2-1
v_gene: TRBV29-1
abundance: -
d_gene: -
CDR3nt: TGCAGCGTTGTTGGGGCGCCGGGGCAGTTCTTC
CDR3aa: CSVVGAPGQFF

j_gene: TRBJ2-5
v_gene: TRBV20-1
abundance: few
d_gene: -
CDR3nt: TGCAGTGCTACCGAGAACCAAGAGACCCAGTACTTC
CDR3aa: CSATENQETQYF

j_gene: TRBJ1-1
v_gene: TRBV29-1
abundance: many
d_gene: -
CDR3nt: TGCAGCGTTGAGGAGGGGCTGAACACTGAAGCTTTCTTT
CDR3aa: CSVEEGLNTEAFF

j_gene: TRBJ1-5
v_gene: TRBV19
abundance: many
d_gene: -
CDR3nt: TGTGCCAGTAGTGAACATCAGGTTTATCAGCCCCAGCATTTT
CDR3aa: CASSEHQVYQPQHF

j_gene: TRBJ2-2
v_gene: TRBV20-1
abundance: few
d_gene: TRBD1
CDR3nt: TGCAGTGCTAGAGATGGCGGGACAGGGGGAACCGGGGAGCTGTTTTTT
CDR3aa: CSARDGGTGGTGELFF

j_gene: TRBJ1-3
v_gene: TRBV4-1
abundance: few
d_gene: -
CDR3nt: TGCGCCAGCAGCCAACCCACAGGGTTAGGAAACACCATATATTTT
CDR3aa: CASSQPTGLGNTIYF

j_gene: TRBJ2-1
v_gene: TRBV5-8
abundance: many
d_gene: TRBD2
CDR3nt: TGTGCCAGCAGCTACACTAGCGGCCCCTACAATGAGCAGTTCTTC
CDR3aa: CASSYTSGPYNEQFF

j_gene: TRBJ2-1
v_gene: TRBV20-1
abundance: many
d_gene: TRBD2
CDR3nt: TGCAGTGCTAGAGGGGCCAGCGGGAGATGGGATGAGCAGTTCTTC
CDR3aa: CSARGASGRWDEQFF